Included here is one T cell receptor (beta chain) sequence, with context. Its specificity is not known. V lost 5 bases and J lost 5; bases outside the gene matches: 5. The germline gives CDR1 SQVTM, CDR2 ANQGSEA. The length of the CDR3 is 14 residues. The data derive from a study of cytomegalovirus exposure and HLA in healthy donors. PCR employed 60 Vbeta and 13 Jbeta primers. Data came from immunoSEQ multiplex PCR; TCRdb stores just in-frame clones and leaves some out. The data contain about 130,000 clones, 70% to 80% of them singletons. Study-wide results and limits: A later analysis linked some 18,000 TCR beta sequences to HLA alleles at 0.05 false discovery rate.

Input material: PBMCs. The chain has TRBV29-1 and TRBJ1-5, with 11 bases matching TRBD1. The origin of this receptor is a man aged 18 to 29 in good health and CMV-seronegative. CDR3 in DNA: TGCAGCGTTAGTTGGACAGGGGGCGATCAGCCCCAGCATTTT. Its translation is CSVSWTGGDQPQHF.